This T cell receptor beta chain emerged from a study of blood T cell repertoires in COVID-19. Study summary: Acute and convalescent COVID-19 specimens originated in the United States, Italy and Spain. T cells, B-cell-depleted T cells, or PBMCs provided the cDNA or gDNA that served as material.

V was clipped by 5 bases and J by 5 bases, with 16 bases between them. Germline V gene sequence: CDR1 SEHNR, CDR2 FQNEAQ (reference sequence). The CDR3 length is 15 residues. Authors' data handling: Estimated nucleated cell counts came from reference gene primer amplification. Clones were sequenced by immunoSEQ multiplex PCR, and TCRdb holds only the in-frame ones, with some missing. Clonal size and the V and J genes are those of that table, whereas D and trimming came from the DNA. The sample records more than 200,000 clones, 80% to 90% being singletons. The sequence came from a woman aged 45-65 years with acute or convalescent COVID-19. This rearrangement joins TRBV7-9 to TRBJ1-3; D remains unclear. Sequenced input: peripheral blood. The CDR3 sequence is CASSHDGGSRNTIYF. CDR3 bases: TGTGCCAGCAGCCATGACGGCGGTAGCAGAAACACCATATATTTT.